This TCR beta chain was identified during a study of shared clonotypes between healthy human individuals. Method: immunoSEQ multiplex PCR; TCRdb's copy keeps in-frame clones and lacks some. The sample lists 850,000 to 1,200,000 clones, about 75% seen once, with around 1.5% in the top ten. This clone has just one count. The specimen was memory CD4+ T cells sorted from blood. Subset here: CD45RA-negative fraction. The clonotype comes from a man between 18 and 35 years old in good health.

The DNA of the CDR3 is TGTGCCAGCAGCCCCGGGACCGAGTATGGCTACACCTTC. Translated: CASSPGTEYGYTF. This chain joins TRBV5-4 and TRBJ1-2, with D perhaps TRBD1 (5 bases). The CDR3 loop spans 13 amino acids. Germline CDR1 is SGHNT and CDR2 is YYREEE (reference sequence). Trimming pared 4 bases from V and 5 bases from J, leaving 12 bases between. Together with reference TRBV5-4 and TRBJ1-2, the CDR3 gives the full variable domain: ETGVTQSPTHLIKTRGQQVTLRCSSQSGHNTVSWYQQALGQGPQFIFQYYREEENGRGNFPPRFSGLQFPNYSSELNVNALELDDSALYLCASSPGTEYGYTFGSGTRLTVV.